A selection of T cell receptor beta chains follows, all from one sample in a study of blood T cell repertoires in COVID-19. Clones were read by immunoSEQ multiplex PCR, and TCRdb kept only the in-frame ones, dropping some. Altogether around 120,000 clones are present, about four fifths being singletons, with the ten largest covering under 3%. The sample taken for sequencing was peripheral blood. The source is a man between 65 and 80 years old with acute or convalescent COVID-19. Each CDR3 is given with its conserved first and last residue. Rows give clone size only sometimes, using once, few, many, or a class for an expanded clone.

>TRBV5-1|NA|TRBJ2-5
CASSVLSRAETQYF
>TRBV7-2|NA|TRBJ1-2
CASSPNRDYGYTF
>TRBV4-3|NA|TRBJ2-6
CASSHAAGRFSGANVLTF
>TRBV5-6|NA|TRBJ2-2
CASSGARTRNTGELFF
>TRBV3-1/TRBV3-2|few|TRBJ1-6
CASSQPYRDSPLHF
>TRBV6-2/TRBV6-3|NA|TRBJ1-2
CASSPYRGDYGYTF
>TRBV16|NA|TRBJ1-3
CASSRGLSGNTIYF
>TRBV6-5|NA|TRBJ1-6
CASDRGAGNSPLHF
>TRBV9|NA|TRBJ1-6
CASNQGVYNSPLHF
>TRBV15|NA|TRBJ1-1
CATSRNNRAEAFF
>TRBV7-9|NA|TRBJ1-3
CASRGGIPVSGNTIYF
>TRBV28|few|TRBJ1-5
CASSPGNYYNQPQHF
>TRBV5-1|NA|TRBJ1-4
CASSFADRGRNEKLFF
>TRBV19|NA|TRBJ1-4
CASSGAGRVEKLFF
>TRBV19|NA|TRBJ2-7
CASRGSPYEQYF
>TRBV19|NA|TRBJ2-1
CASSIDELALRNEQFF
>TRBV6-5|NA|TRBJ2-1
CASSYSDREPYNEQFF
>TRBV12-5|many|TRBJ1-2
CASGYRPDSPYGYTF
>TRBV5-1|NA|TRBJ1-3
CASSLLGQGGNTIYF
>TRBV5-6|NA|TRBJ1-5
CASSLQGYNQPQHF
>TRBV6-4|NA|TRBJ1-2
CASSEGGYGYTF
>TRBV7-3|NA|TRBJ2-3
CASRPRGGVDTQYF
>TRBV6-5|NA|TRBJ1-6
CASSLQGRNSPLHF
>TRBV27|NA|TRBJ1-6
CASSLKGFNSPLHF
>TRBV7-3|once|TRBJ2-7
CASSPDRRAGQYF
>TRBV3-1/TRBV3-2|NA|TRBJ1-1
CASSDRQGNTEAFF
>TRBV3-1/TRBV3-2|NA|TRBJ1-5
CASSQDAGASNQPQHF
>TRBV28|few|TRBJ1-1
CASSLSDLLMNTEAFF
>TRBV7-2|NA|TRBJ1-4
CASSEGAGGLKLFF
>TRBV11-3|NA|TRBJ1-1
CASSLGPTDTEAFF
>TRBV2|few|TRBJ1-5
CASSEASGYQPQHF
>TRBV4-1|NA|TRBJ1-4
CARSRPRGRGGEKLFF
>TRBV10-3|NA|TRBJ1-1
CAINGRGKNTEAFF
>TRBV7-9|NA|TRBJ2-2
CASSLAGTENTGELFF
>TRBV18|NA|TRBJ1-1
CASSRGDKRNTEAFF
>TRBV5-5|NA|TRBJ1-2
CASSLQGANYGYTF
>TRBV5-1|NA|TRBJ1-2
CASSQYPDSPSGGYTF
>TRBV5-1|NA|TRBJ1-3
CASTMGGSGNTIYF
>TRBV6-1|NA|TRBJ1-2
CASSEAQQGYYGYTF
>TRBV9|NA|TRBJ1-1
CASSLHPGAEAFF
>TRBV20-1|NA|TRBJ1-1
CSALRQWEAFF
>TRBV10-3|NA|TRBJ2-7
CATTWDREAYEQYF
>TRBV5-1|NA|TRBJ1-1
CASSSGARAGRVEAFF
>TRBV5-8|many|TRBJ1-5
CASSLGGWNNQPQHF
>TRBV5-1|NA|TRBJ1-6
CASSLYPGGGLATYNSPLHF
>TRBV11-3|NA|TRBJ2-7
CASSVRYGSYEQYF
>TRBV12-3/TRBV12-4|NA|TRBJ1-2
CASSSDRDYGYTF
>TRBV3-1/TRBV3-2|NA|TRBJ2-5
CASSQDFRETQYF